The 28 T cell receptor beta chains reported below all come from one sample, sequenced in a study of T-cell memory formation after mild COVID-19. TCRdb fed the 5' RACE reads into MiXCR, producing one record per CDR3 protein. The table includes under 350,000 distinct CDR3 sequences, around 16% detected once. The sample taken for sequencing was PBMCs or a T cell subset sorted from them (not recorded which). These receptors were taken from a man aged 18 to 30 who had mild COVID-19 (a few samples of this study predate the infection). Cell type and time point are not known.

This clonotype was counted between two and nine times. The V gene is TRBV20-1, the J gene TRBJ2-5; perhaps TRBD1 as D (5 bases). The CDR3 length is 12 residues. Trimming shortened V by 5 bases and J by 2 bases, and 9 bases separated the two germline ends. The V gene's germline CDR1 is DFQATT and CDR2 SNEGSKA (reference sequence). The CDR3 here is CSALTVQETQYF. The CDR3 coding sequence is TGCAGTGCTTTGACAGTTCAAGAGACCCAGTACTTC.

V is TRBV20-1 and J is TRBJ1-1, with unresolved D. The CDR3 spans 10 residues. V lost 5 bases and J 8 bases, leaving 9 bases between the germline ends. The germline V gene encodes CDR1 DFQATT and CDR2 SNEGSKA (reference sequence). This chain's CDR3 is CSALGGEAFF. CDR3 DNA: TGCAGTGCTCTAGGTGGGGAAGCTTTCTTT.

This clonotype has more than one count but fewer than ten. CDR3 bases: TGCGCCAGCAGCCAAGACCACAGGGTCGGGACAGATACGCAGTATTTT. It is translated as CASSQDHRVGTDTQYF. This chain joins TRBV4-1 and TRBJ2-3; perhaps TRBD1 as D (6 bases). The CDR3 is 16 amino acids. V was shortened by 0 bases and J by 3 bases, with 13 bases between the two germline ends. CDR1 and CDR2 (germline): MGHRA, YSYEKL.

This clonotype has ten or more counts. This chain joins TRBV7-8 and TRBJ2-2, with 9 positions matching TRBD2. The CDR3 totals 16 residues. V lost 1 base to trimming and J lost 5 bases; unmatched junction nucleotides: 5. Germline V gene sequence: CDR1 SGHVS, CDR2 FQNEAQ. CDR3 nucleotide sequence: TGTGCCAGCAGCTTAGTTCTAGCGGGGAGGACCGGGGAGCTGTTTTTT. Protein product: CASSLVLAGRTGELFF.

This clonotype was seen repeatedly, ten times or more. The J gene is TRBJ1-2, the V gene TRBV5-1; a possible D gene is TRBD1 (5 bases). Trimming left V 4 bases short and J 2 bases short, with 21 bases between. The germline CDR1 and CDR2 sequences are SGHRS and YFSETQ. This CDR3 region has 17 residues. The CDR3 region has the DNA TGCGCCAGCAGCCGAGGGGAAGGTGGGAGGCAGAACTATGGCTACACCTTC. Its translation: CASSRGEGGRQNYGYTF.

This clonotype was counted only a few times. The chain uses TRBV20-1 and TRBJ1-5; 8 bases line up with TRBD1. The CDR3 length is 14 residues. Unmatched junction bases numbered 4, after V lost 5 bases and J lost 1 base. Germline-derived CDR1 and CDR2 are DFQATT and SNEGSKA (reference sequence). The CDR3 region is CSAGQGRSNQPQHF. The CDR3 nucleotides read TGCAGTGCTGGACAGGGTAGAAGCAATCAGCCCCAGCATTTT.

The table lists this clonotype with many counts. The junction departs from germline at one end; a sequencing error may be responsible. For the CDR3, the DNA is TGTGCTAGCAGCTTAGGGGGTTTACAGGGTGAGCAGTTCTTC. Encoded protein: CASSLGGLQGEQFF. V usage is TRBV7-7 and J usage is TRBJ2-1; D is possibly TRBD1 (6 bases). CDR3 size: 14 residues. Germline CDR1 and CDR2: SSHAT and FNYEAQ (reference sequence). Looking up the rest from reference TRBV7-7 and TRBJ2-1 gives the full variable domain: GAGVSQSPRYKVTKRGQDVTLRCDPISSHATLYWYQQALGQGPEFLTYFNYEAQPDKSGLPSDRFSAERPEGSISTLTIQRTEQRDSAMYRCASSLGGLQGEQFFGPGTRLTVL.

There are a few counts of this clonotype. The rearrangement joins TRBV27 to TRBJ2-3, with 9 bases that match TRBD2. Per the germline V gene, CDR1 is MNHEY and CDR2 is SMNVEV (reference sequence). The CDR3 totals 14 residues. V was pared by 0 bases and J by 6 bases, with 1 base of the junction left unmatched. In DNA, the CDR3 is TGTGCCAGCAGTTTATCTAGCGGGGGCGATACGCAGTATTTT. Its protein product is CASSLSSGGDTQYF.

The V gene is TRBV14, the J gene TRBJ2-3; no firm D call. The ends were cut back, 3 bases at V and 6 bases at J, with 13 bases in the middle. Germline V gives CDR1 SGHDN, CDR2 FVKESK. The CDR3 runs 14 residues. CDR3 loop: CASSHRSLGDTQYF. CDR3 bases: TGTGCCAGCAGCCACAGAAGTTTGGGGGATACGCAGTATTTT.

This clonotype was seen more than once but under ten times. The rearrangement uses TRBV20-1 and TRBJ2-1; 9 positions agree with TRBD2. CDR1 and CDR2 from the germline V gene are DFQATT and SNEGSKA (reference sequence). The V and J ends lost 0 bases and 7 bases, in that order; junction bases with no gene match: 13. The CDR3 runs 17 residues. The CDR3 DNA reads as TGCAGTGCTAGAGATGTCGAAGGTAGCGGGGGATGGAATGAGCAGTTCTTC. Residues: CSARDVEGSGGWNEQFF.

This clonotype was found a few times. The chain links TRBV20-1 to TRBJ1-1, with 8 bases aligning to TRBD1. V lost 0 bases and J lost 4; bases outside the gene matches: 4. In germline, CDR1 is DFQATT, CDR2 SNEGSKA (reference sequence). The CDR3 contains 14 residues. CDR3 DNA: TGCAGTGCTAGAGACAGGACAGGGCGCACTGAAGCTTTCTTT. Its translation is CSARDRTGRTEAFF.

Only a few counts were recorded for this clonotype. The rearrangement joins TRBV4-3 to TRBJ2-3; 8 bases agree with TRBD1. With 4 bases clipped from V and 2 bases from J, the junction kept 5 bases outside the gene matches. Germline loops: CDR1 LGHNA, CDR2 YSLEER. The CDR3 extends over 15 amino acids. The CDR3 here is CASSLQDRDTDTQYF. CDR3 nucleotide sequence: TGCGCCAGCAGCCTACAGGACAGGGACACAGATACGCAGTATTTT.

The genes are TRBV25-1 and TRBJ1-1; D possibly corresponds to TRBD1 (6 bases). CDR1 and CDR2 (germline): MGHDK, SYGVNS. Between the trimmed V and J ends, which lost 4 bases and 1 base, there was a span of 13 bases. The CDR3 is made up of 15 amino acids. The CDR3 coding sequence is TGTGCCAGCAGTGGCGCCGGGACATCGAACACTGAAGCTTTCTTT. Its translation is CASSGAGTSNTEAFF.

As DNA, the CDR3 is TGTGCCAGCAGTTACCCTAGCGGGGGGGCCTACGAGCAGTACTTC. Its translation: CASSYPSGGAYEQYF. This sequence joins TRBV6-5 and TRBJ2-7; 12 bases align to TRBD2. V lost 2 bases and J lost 2; bases outside the gene matches: 1. The CDR3 totals 15 residues. CDR1 and CDR2 from the germline V gene are MNHEY and SVGAGI.

There are a few counts of this clonotype. V usage is TRBV28 and J usage is TRBJ2-4; 11 positions match TRBD1. The CDR3 sequence is 18 residues long. V trimming: 5 bases; J trimming: 1 base; junction bases outside the gene matches: 10. Looked up from germline, CDR1 is MDHEN and CDR2 is SYDVKM. The CDR3 DNA reads TGTGCCAGCAGTCGGGCGGGACAGGGGGTACCGGCCAAAAACATTCAGTACTTC. This gives the protein CASSRAGQGVPAKNIQYF.

A few counts support this clonotype. The V gene is TRBV7-8, the J gene TRBJ2-5; D tentatively reads TRBD1 or TRBD2 (5 bases each). CDR1 is SGHVS, CDR2 FQNEAQ, per germline. The CDR3 is 10 amino acids. Trimming left V 8 bases short and J 5 bases short, with 6 bases between. In DNA form, the CDR3 reads TGTGCCAGCTGGGGGGAGACCCAGTACTTC. Protein product: CASWGETQYF.

This clonotype occurred a few times. The chain's CDR3 is CASSLFGGGELFF. The DNA of the CDR3 is TGTGCCAGCAGTTTATTCGGAGGCGGGGAGCTGTTTTTT. This sequence joins TRBV27 and TRBJ2-2, with D possibly matching TRBD2 (5 bases). The V end lost 1 base, the J end lost 7 bases, and 7 bases lay between the germline ends. The CDR3 contains 13 residues. Germline V CDR1 and CDR2: MNHEY, SMNVEV (reference sequence).

The gene calls are TRBV12-3 or TRBV12-4 and TRBJ1-5; the D is unclear. Trimming took off 2 bases at V and 5 bases at J, with 10 bases between the two ends. There are 14 residues in the CDR3. As DNA, the CDR3 is TGTGCCAGCAGTTTACTTCCGTCGGATCAGCCCCAGCATTTT. It codes for CASSLLPSDQPQHF.

This clonotype was found a few times. CDR3 in DNA: TGTGCCAGCTCACCCCAAACAGGGGGCGCGTATGACACTGAAGCTTTCTTT. Amino acids: CASSPQTGGAYDTEAFF. The chain recombines TRBV18 with TRBJ1-1; TRBD1 matches 9 bases. The CDR3 runs 17 residues. The trim removed 3 bases at V and 3 bases at J, leaving 11 bases unmatched. Germline lookup yields CDR1 KGHSH and CDR2 LQKENI.

This clonotype was counted only a few times. V is TRBV20-1 and J is TRBJ2-3; 10 bases agree with TRBD2. The CDR3 runs to 15 residues. V was pared by 6 bases and J by 2 bases, with 8 bases of the junction left unmatched. Germline V CDR1 and CDR2: DFQATT, SNEGSKA (reference sequence). The CDR3 coding sequence is TGCAGTGCCCCCCTAGCGGGGGCACCCACAGATACGCAGTATTTT. Its protein is CSAPLAGAPTDTQYF.

The rearrangement links TRBV7-3 to TRBJ2-3; tentatively, D is TRBD1 or TRBD2 (6 bases each). The CDR3 extends over 17 amino acids. Germline V CDR1 and CDR2: SGHTA, FQGTGA. V lost 5 bases and J lost 3, with 21 bases in between. The CDR3 reads CASSPSGAGMRTDTQYF. In DNA, the CDR3 is TGTGCCAGCAGCCCCTCGGGGGCAGGGATGAGGACAGATACGCAGTATTTT.

This clonotype was seen only a few times. This chain links TRBV11-2 with TRBJ2-7; TRBD1 is a possible D gene (6 bases). Germline V lookup: CDR1 SGHAT, CDR2 FQNNGV. CDR3 length equals 15 residues. Trimming removed 5 bases at V and 2 bases at J, with 16 bases between. CDR3 in amino acids: CASSKQGQNTYEQYF. Written as DNA, the CDR3 is TGTGCCAGCAGCAAACAGGGCCAAAACACCTACGAGCAGTACTTC.

This clonotype showed up just a few times. The V and J genes are TRBV6-2 or TRBV6-3 and TRBJ2-3; D tentatively fits TRBD1 or TRBD2 (6 bases each). With 2 bases removed from V and 0 bases from J, the gap between germline ends came to 12 bases. The CDR3 has 16 amino acids. Germline CDR1 reads MNHEY; CDR2 reads SVGEGT. For the CDR3, the DNA is TGTGCCAGCAGTTACGGGGGGACAACTAGCACAGATACGCAGTATTTT. Its protein product is CASSYGGTTSTDTQYF.

This clonotype turned up a few times. The rearrangement links TRBV28 to TRBJ1-2; 7 bases fit TRBD1. CDR3 length equals 12 residues. Germline trimming cut 7 bases from V and 3 bases from J; bases unmatched to any gene: 2. The germline V gene has CDR1 MDHEN and CDR2 SYDVKM. CDR3: CASNTGDYGYTF. CDR3 sequence (DNA): TGTGCCAGCAACACAGGGGACTATGGCTACACCTTC.

This clonotype was detected ten times or more. This chain joins TRBV5-1 and TRBJ2-2; 7 nucleotides align to TRBD2. V lost 4 bases, J lost 2 bases, and 8 bases stayed unmatched. Germline V gene data show CDR1 as SGHRS and CDR2 as YFSETQ. CDR3 length: 16 residues. The CDR3 nucleotides are TGCGCCAGCAGCCCGCGGCTAGCGGTTAACACCGGGGAGCTGTTTTTT. Translating it yields CASSPRLAVNTGELFF. The complete variable domain, with remaining parts taken from reference TRBV5-1 and TRBJ2-2, reads KAGVTQTPRYLIKTRGQQVTLSCSPISGHRSVSWYQQTPGQGLQFLFEYFSETQRNKGNFPGRFSGRQFSNSRSEMNVSTLELGDSALYLCASSPRLAVNTGELFFGEGSRLTVL.

This chain joins TRBV10-3 and TRBJ2-5; 9 bases align to TRBD1. The CDR3 is made up of 13 amino acids. Germline CDR1 is ENHRY and CDR2 is SYGVKD. V lost 3 bases, J lost 5 bases, and 1 base stayed unmatched. CDR3 bases: TGTGCCATCAGTGATGGACAGGGGGAGACCCAGTACTTC. This encodes CAISDGQGETQYF.

The V and J genes are TRBV7-9 and TRBJ2-5, with a tentative D call TRBD2 (6 bases). The CDR3 has 15 residues. V gave up 1 base and J gave up 5 bases, with 14 bases separating them. Germline V gene lookup returns CDR1 SEHNR and CDR2 FQNEAQ (reference sequence). CDR3 region: CASSLGRGGLETQYF. The CDR3 DNA reads TGTGCCAGCAGCTTAGGGAGGGGCGGTCTGGAGACCCAGTACTTC.

This chain joins TRBV12-5 and TRBJ2-2; D is possibly TRBD2 (6 bases). This CDR3 region has 14 residues. CDR1 is LGHNT and CDR2 is FRNRAP in the germline V gene. Trimming stripped 7 bases from V and 4 bases from J, with 13 bases between. The CDR3 protein is CASAPLASTGELFF. As DNA, the CDR3 is TGTGCTAGTGCCCCACTAGCCAGCACCGGGGAGCTGTTTTTT.